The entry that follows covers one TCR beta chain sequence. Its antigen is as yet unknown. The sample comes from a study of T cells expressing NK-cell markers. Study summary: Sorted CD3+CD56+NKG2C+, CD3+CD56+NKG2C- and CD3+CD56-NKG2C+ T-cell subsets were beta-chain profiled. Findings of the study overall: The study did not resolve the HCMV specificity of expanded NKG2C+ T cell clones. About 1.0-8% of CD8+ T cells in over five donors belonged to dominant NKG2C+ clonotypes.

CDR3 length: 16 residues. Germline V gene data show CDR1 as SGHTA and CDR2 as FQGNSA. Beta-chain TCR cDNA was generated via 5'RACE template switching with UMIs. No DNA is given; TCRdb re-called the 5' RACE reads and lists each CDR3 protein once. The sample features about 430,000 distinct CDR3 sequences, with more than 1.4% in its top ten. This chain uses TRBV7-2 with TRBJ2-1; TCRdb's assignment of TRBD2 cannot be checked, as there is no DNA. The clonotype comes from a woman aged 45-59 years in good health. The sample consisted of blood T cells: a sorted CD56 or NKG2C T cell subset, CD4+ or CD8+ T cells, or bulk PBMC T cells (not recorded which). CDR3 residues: CASSQKRDQLFDEQFF.